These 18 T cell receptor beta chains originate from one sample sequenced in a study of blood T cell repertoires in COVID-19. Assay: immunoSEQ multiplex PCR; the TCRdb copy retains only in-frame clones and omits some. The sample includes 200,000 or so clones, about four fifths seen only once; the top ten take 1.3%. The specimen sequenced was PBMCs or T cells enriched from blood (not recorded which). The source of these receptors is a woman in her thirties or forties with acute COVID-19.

Here the CDR3 reads CASSFRETQYF. CDR3 nucleotide sequence: TGTGCCAGCAGCTTCCGGGAGACCCAGTACTTC. The chain combines TRBV4-2 with TRBJ2-5; the D is unclear. CDR1 and CDR2 (germline): LGHNA, YNFKEQ. V was cut by 5 bases and J by 5 bases, with 6 bases left in between. The CDR3 sequence is 11 residues long.

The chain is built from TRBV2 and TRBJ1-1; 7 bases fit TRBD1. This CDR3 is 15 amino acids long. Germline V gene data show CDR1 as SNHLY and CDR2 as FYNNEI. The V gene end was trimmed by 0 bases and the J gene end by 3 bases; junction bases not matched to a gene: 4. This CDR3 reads CASSEATGSHTEAFF. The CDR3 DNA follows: TGTGCCAGCAGTGAAGCGACAGGGTCGCACACTGAAGCTTTCTTT.

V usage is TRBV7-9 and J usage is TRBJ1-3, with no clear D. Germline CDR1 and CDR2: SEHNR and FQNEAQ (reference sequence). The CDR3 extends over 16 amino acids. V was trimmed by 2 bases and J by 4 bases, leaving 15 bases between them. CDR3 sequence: CASSLQRTRGGNTIYF. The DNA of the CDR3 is TGTGCCAGCAGCTTACAAAGGACCCGAGGGGGAAACACCATATATTTT.

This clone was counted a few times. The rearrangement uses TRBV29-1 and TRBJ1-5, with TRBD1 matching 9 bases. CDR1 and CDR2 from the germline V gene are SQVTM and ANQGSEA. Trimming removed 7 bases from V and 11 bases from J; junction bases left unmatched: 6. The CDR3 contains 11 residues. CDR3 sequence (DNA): TGCAGCGCCGGGACAGGGAAGGCCCAGCATTTT. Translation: CSAGTGKAQHF.

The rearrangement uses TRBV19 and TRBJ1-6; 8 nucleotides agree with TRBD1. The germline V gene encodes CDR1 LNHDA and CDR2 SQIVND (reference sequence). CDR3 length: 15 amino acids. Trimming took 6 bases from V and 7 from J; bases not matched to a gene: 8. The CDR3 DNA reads TGTGCCAGTAGCGATACCGGGACAGGAAATTCACCCCTCCACTTT. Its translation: CASSDTGTGNSPLHF.

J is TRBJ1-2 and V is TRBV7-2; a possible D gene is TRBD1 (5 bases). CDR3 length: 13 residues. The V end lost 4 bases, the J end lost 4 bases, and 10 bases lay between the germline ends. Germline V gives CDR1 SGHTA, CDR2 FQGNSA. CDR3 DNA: TGTGCCAGCAGCTCCTACACAGGCTATGGCTACACCTTC. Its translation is CASSSYTGYGYTF.

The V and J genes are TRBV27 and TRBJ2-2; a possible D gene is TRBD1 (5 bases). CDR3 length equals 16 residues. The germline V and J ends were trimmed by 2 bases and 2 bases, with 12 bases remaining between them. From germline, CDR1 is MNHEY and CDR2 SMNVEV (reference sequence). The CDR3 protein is CASSLGSGPNTGELFF. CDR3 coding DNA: TGTGCCAGCAGTTTAGGGTCAGGGCCTAACACCGGGGAGCTGTTTTTT.

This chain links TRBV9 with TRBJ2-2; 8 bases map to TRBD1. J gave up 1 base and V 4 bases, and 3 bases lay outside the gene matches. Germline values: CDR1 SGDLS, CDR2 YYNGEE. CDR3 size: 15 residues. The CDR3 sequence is CASSTTGGNTGELFF. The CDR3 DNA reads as TGTGCCAGCAGCACCACAGGGGGGAACACCGGGGAGCTGTTTTTT.

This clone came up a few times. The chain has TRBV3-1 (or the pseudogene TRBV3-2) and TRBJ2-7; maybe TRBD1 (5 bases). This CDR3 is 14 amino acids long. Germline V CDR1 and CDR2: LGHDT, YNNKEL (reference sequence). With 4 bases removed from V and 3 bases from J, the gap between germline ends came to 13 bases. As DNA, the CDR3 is TGTGCCAGCAGCCCCGAGCAGGGTATCTACGAGCAGTACTTC. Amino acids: CASSPEQGIYEQYF.

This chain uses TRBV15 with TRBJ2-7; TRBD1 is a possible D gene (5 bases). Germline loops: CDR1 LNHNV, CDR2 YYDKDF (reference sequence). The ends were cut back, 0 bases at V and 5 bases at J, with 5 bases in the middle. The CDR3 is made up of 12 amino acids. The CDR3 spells CATSRDRDEQYF. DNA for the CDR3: TGTGCCACCAGCAGAGACAGGGACGAGCAGTACTTC.

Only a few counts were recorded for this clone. The CDR3 region is CASSPITGAGANVLTF. CDR3 bases: TGTGCCAGCAGCCCGATTACAGGGGCTGGGGCCAACGTCCTGACTTTC. This sequence joins TRBV7-7 and TRBJ2-6; the match to TRBD1 covers 7 bases. Trimming removed 5 bases from V and 2 bases from J; junction bases left unmatched: 6. This CDR3 contains 16 residues. Germline V gene data show CDR1 as SSHAT and CDR2 as FNYEAQ (reference sequence).

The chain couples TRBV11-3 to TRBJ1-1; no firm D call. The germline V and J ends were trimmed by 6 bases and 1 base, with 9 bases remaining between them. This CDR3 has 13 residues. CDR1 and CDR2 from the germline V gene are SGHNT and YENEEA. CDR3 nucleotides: TGTGCCAGCAGTCAAGGAGCGAACACTGAAGCTTTCTTT. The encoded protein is CASSQGANTEAFF.

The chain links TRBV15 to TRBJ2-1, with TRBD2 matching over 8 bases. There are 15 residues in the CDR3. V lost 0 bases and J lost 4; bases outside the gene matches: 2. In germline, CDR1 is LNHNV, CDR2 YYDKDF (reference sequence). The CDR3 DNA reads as TGTGCCACCAGCAGAGATGGCGGGGGGTACAATGAGCAGTTCTTC. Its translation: CATSRDGGGYNEQFF.

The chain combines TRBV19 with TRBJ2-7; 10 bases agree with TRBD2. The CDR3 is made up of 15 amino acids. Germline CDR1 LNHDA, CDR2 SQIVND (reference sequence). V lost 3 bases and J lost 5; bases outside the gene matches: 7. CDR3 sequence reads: CASSIRLAGVDEQYF. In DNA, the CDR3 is TGTGCCAGTAGTATTCGACTAGCGGGTGTCGACGAGCAGTACTTC.

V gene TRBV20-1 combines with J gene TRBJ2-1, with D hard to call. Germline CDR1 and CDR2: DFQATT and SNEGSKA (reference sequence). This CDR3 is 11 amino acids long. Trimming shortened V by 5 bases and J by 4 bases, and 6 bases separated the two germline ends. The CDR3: CSAERYNEQFF. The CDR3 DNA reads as TGCAGTGCTGAGAGATACAATGAGCAGTTCTTC.

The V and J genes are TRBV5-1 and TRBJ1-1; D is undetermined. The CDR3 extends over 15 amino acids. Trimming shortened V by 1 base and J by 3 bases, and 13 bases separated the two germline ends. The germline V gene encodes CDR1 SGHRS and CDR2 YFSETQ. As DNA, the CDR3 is TGCGCCAGCAGCTTGCCGACATCTCAGTACACTGAAGCTTTCTTT. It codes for CASSLPTSQYTEAFF.

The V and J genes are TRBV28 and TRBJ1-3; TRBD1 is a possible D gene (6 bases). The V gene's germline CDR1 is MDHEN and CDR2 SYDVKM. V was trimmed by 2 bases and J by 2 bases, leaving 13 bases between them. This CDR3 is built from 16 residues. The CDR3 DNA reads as TGTGCCAGCAGTTTAGGGGACATACAGACTGGAAACACCATATATTTT. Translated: CASSLGDIQTGNTIYF.

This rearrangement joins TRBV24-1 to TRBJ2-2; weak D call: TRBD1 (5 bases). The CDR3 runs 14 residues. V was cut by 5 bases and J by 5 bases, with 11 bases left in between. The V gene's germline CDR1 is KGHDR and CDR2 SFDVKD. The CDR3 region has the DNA TGTGCCACCAGTGGGGCAGGGTATACCGGGGAGCTGTTTTTT. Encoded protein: CATSGAGYTGELFF.